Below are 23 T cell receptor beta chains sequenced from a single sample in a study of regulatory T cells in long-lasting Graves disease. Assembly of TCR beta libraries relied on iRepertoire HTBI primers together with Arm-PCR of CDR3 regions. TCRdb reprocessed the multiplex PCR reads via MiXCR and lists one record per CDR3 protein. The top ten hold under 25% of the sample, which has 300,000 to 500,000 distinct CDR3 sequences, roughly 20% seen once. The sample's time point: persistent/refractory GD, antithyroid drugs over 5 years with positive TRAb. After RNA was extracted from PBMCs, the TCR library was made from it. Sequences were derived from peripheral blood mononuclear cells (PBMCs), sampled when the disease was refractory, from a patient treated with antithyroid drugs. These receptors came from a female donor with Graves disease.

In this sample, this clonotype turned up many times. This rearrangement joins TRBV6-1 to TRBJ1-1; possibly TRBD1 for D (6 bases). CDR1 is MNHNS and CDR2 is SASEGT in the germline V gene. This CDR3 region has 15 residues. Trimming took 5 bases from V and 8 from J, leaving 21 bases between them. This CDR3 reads CASSTFRGRSEEAFF. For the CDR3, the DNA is TGTGCCAGCAGTACGTTCCGGGGGCGTAGCGAGGAAGCTTTCTTT.

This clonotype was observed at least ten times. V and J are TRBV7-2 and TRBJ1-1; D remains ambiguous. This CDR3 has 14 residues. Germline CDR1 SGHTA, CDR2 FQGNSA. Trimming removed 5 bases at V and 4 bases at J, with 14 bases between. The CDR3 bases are TGTGCCAGCAGCCCCATGCGGGGTGGCACTGAAGCTTTCTTT. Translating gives CASSPMRGGTEAFF. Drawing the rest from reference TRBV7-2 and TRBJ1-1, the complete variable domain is GAGVSQSPSNKVTEKGKDVELRCDPISGHTALYWYRQSLGQGLEFLIYFQGNSAPDKSGLPSDRFSAERTGGSVSTLTIQRTQQEDSAVYLCASSPMRGGTEAFFGQGTRLTVV.

DNA for the CDR3: TGCGCCAGCAGCCACGGGGGGCGGGAGGTGTCCGGGGAGCTGTTTTTT. This translates into CASSHGGREVSGELFF. The chain carries TRBV4-3 and TRBJ2-2, with 8 bases matching TRBD2. Germline V CDR1 and CDR2: LGHNA, YSLEER. The CDR3 is made up of 16 amino acids. Germline trimming cut 3 bases from V and 6 bases from J; bases unmatched to any gene: 9.

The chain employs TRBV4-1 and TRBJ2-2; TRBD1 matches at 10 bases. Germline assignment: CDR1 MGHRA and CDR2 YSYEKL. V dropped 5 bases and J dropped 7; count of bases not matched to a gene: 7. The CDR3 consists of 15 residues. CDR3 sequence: CASSGRQGAGGELFF. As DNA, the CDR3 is TGCGCCAGCAGCGGTCGACAGGGGGCGGGCGGGGAGCTGTTTTTT.

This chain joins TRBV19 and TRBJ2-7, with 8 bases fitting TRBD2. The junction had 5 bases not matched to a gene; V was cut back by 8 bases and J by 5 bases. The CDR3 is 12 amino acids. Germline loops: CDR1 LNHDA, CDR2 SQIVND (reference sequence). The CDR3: CASRGGGNEQYF. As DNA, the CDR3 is TGTGCCAGTCGGGGGGGCGGGAACGAGCAGTACTTC.

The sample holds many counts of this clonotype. CDR3 sequence reads: CASSSMDTEAFF. Written as DNA, the CDR3 is TGTGCCAGCAGCTCCATGGACACTGAAGCTTTCTTT. The chain carries TRBV6-1 and TRBJ1-1, with D unresolved. The germline CDR1 and CDR2 sequences are MNHNS and SASEGT. CDR3 length equals 12 residues. Trimming cost V 6 bases and J 3 bases, with 8 bases left between them.

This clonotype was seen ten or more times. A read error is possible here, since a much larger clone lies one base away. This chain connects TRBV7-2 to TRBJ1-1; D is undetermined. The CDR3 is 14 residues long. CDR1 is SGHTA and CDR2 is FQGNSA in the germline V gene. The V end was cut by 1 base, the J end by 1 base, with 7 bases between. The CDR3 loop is CASSLGIANTEAFF. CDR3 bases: TGTGCCAGCAGCTTAGGGATAGCGAACACTGAAGCTTTCTTT.

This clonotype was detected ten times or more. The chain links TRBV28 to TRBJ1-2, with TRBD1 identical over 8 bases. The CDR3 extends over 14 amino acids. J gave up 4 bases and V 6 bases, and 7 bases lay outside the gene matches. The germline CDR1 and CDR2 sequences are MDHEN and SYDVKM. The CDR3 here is CASRTGTGLYGYTF. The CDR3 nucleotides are TGTGCCAGCAGAACCGGGACAGGTCTCTATGGCTACACCTTC.

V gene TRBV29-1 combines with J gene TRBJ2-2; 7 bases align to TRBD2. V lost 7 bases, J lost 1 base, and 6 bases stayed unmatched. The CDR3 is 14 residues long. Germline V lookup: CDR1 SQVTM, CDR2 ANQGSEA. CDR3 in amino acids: CSARGGWNTGELFF. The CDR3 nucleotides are TGCAGCGCCCGCGGGGGATGGAACACCGGGGAGCTGTTTTTT.

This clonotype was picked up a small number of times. The CDR3 nucleotides are TGCGCCAGCGGGGGGAGAGAATACGAGCAGTACTTC. It codes for CASGGREYEQYF. The V and J genes are TRBV10-2 and TRBJ2-7; D may be TRBD2 (6 bases). Trimming stripped 8 bases from V and 4 bases from J, with 12 bases between. CDR3 length: 12 residues. Germline loops: CDR1 WSHSY, CDR2 SAAADI.

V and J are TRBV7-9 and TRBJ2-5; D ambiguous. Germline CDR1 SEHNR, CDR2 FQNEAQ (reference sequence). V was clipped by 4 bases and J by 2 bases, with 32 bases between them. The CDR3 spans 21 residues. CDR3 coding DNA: TGTGCCAGCAGCTCGCCATCGAGCCGGTCTGGGGTGACCCTTCCTCAAGAGACCCAGTACTTC. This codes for CASSSPSSRSGVTLPQETQYF.

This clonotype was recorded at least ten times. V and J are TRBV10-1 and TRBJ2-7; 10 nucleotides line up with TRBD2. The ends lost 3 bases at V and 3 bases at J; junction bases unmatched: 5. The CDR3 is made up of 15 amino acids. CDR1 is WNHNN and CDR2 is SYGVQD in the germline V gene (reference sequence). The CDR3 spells CASSDLSSGSYEQYF. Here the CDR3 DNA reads TGCGCCAGCAGTGACTTGTCTAGCGGGAGCTACGAGCAGTACTTC.

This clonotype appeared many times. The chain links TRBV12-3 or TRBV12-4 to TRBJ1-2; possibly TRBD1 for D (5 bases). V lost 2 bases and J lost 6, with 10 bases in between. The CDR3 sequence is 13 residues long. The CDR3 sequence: CASSLRQGDGYTF. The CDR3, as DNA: TGTGCCAGCAGTTTACGTCAGGGTGATGGCTACACCTTC.

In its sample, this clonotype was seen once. CDR3 coding DNA: TGTGCCAGCAGCTTAGAGACGCGGGCTAACTATGGCTACACCTTC. Its translation: CASSLETRANYGYTF. This sequence joins TRBV7-9 and TRBJ1-2; D gene unclear. Germline-derived CDR1 and CDR2 are SEHNR and FQNEAQ (reference sequence). V dropped 1 base and J dropped 0 bases, with 9 bases sitting between them. The CDR3 is 15 amino acids.

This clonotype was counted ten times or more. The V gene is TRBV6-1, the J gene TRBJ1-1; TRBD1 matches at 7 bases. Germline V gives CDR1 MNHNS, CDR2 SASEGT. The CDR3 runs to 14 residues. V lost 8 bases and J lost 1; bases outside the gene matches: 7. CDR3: CASQTWTGNTEAFF. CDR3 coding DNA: TGTGCCAGCCAAACCTGGACAGGGAACACTGAAGCTTTCTTT.

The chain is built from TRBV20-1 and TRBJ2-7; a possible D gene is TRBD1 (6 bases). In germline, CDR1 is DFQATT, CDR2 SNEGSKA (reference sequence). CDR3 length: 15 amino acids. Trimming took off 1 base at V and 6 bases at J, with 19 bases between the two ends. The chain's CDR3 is CSARANYGTTGEQYF. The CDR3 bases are TGCAGTGCTAGAGCGAATTATGGGACAACAGGCGAGCAGTACTTC.

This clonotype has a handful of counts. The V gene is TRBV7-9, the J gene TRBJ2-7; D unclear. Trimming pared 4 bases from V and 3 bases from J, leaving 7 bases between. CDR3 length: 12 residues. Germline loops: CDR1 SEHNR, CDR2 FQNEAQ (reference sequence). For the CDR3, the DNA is TGTGCCAGCAGCTCAGAGATCTACGAGCAGTACTTC. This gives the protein CASSSEIYEQYF.

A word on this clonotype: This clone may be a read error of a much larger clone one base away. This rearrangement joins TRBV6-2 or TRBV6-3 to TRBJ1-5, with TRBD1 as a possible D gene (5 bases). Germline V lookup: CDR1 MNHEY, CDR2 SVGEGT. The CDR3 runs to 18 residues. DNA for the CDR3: TGTGTCAGCAGCCCTATGTCCCCCGGGACGTGGGGGGATCAGCCCCAGCATTTT. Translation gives CVSSPMSPGTWGDQPQHF.

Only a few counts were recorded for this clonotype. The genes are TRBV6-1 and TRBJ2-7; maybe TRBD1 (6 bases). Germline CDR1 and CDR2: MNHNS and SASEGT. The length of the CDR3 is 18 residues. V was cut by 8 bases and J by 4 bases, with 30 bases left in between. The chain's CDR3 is CASFPWGLILGPRYEQYF. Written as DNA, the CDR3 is TGTGCCAGCTTCCCGTGGGGGCTCATTCTAGGGCCGCGATACGAGCAGTACTTC.

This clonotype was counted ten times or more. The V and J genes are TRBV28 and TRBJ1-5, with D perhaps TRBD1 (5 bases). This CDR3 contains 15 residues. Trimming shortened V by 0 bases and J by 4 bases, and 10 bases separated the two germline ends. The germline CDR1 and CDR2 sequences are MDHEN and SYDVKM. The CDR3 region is CASSLWDGANQPQHF. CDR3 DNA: TGTGCCAGCAGTTTATGGGACGGGGCAAATCAGCCCCAGCATTTT.

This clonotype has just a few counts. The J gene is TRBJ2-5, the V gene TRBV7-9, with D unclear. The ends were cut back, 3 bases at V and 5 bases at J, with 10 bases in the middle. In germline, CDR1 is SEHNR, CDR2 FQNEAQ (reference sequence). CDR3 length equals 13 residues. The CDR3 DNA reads TGTGCCAGCAGCTTGAGGTCGTTTGAGACCCAGTACTTC. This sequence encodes CASSLRSFETQYF.

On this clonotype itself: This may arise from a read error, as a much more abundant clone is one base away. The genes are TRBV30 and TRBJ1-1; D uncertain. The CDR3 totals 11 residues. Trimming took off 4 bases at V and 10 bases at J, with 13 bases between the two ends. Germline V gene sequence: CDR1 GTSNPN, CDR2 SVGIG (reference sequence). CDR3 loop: CAWIPYGRAFF. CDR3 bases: TGTGCCTGGATTCCCTACGGGCGAGCTTTCTTT.

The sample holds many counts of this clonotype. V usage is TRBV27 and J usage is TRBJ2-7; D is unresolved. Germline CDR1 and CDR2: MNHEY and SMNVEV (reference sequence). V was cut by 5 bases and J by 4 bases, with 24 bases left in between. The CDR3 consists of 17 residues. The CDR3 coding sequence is TGTGCCAGCAGTCCCATAAGCGCGACCCCAGCTCAATACGAGCAGTACTTC. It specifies CASSPISATPAQYEQYF.